This T cell receptor beta chain was identified in a study of CD4 T cells in relation to SARS-CoV-2 and coronaviruses. Findings and limits, study-wide: Compared with monoreactive clones, crossreactive clones showed significantly weaker SARS-CoV-2 expansion. No crossreactivity against non-spike viral proteins was tested here.

The unexposed donors gave CD4+ T cells in about 2010-2019, prior to COVID-19. Turning to this clone: Its specificity is unknown.

The method was immunoSEQ multiplex PCR; TCRdb's version includes in-frame clones alone and lacks a portion of them. The sample lists tens of thousands of clones; 80% to 95% were seen once. Trimming took 0 bases from V and 4 from J, leaving 10 bases between them. CDR3 length equals 14 residues. The germline V gene encodes CDR1 SGHRS and CDR2 YFSETQ. The sample comprised naive CD4+ T cells from PBMCs. Subset of the sample: naive CD4+ T cells isolated by negative enrichment. The chain has TRBV5-1 and TRBJ1-1, with unresolved D. The clonotype originates from a human donor in good health. CDR3 bases: TGCGCCAGCAGCTTGGAAGGGATCGGCACTGAAGCTTTCTTT. Amino acid sequence: CASSLEGIGTEAFF.